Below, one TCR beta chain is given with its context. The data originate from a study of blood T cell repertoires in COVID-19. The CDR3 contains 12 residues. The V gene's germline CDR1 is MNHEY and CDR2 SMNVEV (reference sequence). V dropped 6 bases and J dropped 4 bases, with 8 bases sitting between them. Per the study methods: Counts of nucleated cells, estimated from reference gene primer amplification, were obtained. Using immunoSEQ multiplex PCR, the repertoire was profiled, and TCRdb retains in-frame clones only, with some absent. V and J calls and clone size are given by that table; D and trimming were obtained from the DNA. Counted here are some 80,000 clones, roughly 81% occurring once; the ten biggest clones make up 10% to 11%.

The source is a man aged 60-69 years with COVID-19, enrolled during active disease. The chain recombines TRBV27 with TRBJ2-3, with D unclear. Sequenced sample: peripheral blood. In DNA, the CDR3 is TGTGCCAGCAGCTCCCCCCCAGATACGCAGTATTTT. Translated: CASSSPPDTQYF.